The clone carrying this T cell receptor (beta chain) is a singleton in its sample. This CDR3 has 13 residues. Germline CDR1 and CDR2: SGHVS and FNYEAQ. V was cut by 0 bases and J by 5 bases, with 8 bases left in between. TCRdb's table, derived via immunoSEQ multiplex PCR, lists solely in-frame clones and lacks some. The table shows fewer than 150,000 clones, with 75% to 90% occurring only once. The data were taken from a study of blood T cell repertoires in COVID-19. Study-level background: Recovered Cohort 3 donors showed two negative PCRs, clearance, or symptom resolution.

V gene TRBV7-6 combines with J gene TRBJ2-7; a weak D match, TRBD2 (5 bases). This TCR was sampled from a man in his fifties or sixties in a cohort exposed to, infected with or recovered from COVID-19 (not recorded which). Sample: PBMCs or T cells enriched from blood (not recorded which). The CDR3 sequence: CASSLALRDEQYF. The CDR3 region has the DNA TGTGCCAGCAGCTTAGCGCTGAGGGACGAGCAGTACTTC.